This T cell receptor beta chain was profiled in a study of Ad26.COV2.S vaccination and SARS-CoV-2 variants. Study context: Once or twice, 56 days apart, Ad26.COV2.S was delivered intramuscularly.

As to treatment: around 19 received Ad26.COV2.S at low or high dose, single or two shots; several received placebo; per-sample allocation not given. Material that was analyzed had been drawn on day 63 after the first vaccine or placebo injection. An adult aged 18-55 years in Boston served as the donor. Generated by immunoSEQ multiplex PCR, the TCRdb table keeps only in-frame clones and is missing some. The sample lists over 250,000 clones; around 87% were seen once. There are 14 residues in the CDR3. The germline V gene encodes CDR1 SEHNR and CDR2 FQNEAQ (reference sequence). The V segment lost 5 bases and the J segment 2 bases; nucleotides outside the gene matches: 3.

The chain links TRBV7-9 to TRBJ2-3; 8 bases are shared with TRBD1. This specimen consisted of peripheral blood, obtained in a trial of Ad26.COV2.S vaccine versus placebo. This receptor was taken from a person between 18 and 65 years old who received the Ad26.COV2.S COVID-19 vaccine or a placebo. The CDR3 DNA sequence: TGTGCCAGCAGCCGGGACAGGACCACAGATACGCAGTATTTT. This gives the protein CASSRDRTTDTQYF.